This entry is about one TCR beta chain. Seattle's cohort entered during active infection and was followed longitudinally. The source of the sample is a study of blood T cell repertoires in COVID-19. There are 16 residues in the CDR3. CDR1 is LGHDT, CDR2 YNNKEL, per germline (reference sequence). V lost 0 bases to trimming and J lost 1 base, with 11 bases between them. Generated by immunoSEQ multiplex PCR, the TCRdb table keeps only in-frame clones and is missing some. The table includes about 300,000 clones, 89% detected once. The chain joins TRBV3-1 (or the pseudogene TRBV3-2) to TRBJ2-3, with D perhaps matching TRBD2 (7 bases). The sample consisted of peripheral blood. This TCR derives from a woman aged 30 to 39 with COVID-19, enrolled during active disease. CDR3 region: CASSQDTGGGTDTQYF. In DNA form, the CDR3 reads TGTGCCAGCAGCCAAGATACGGGGGGCGGCACAGATACGCAGTATTTT.